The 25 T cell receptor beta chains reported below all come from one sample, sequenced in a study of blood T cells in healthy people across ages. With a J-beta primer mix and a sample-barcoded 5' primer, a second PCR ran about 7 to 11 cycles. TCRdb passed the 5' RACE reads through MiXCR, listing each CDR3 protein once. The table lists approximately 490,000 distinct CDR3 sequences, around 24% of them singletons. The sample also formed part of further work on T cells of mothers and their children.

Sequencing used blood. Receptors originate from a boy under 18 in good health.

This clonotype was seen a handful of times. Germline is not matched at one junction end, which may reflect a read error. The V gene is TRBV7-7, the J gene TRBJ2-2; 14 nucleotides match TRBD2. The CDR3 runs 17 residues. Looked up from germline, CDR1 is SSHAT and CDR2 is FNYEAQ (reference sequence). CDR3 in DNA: TGTGCTAGCAGCTTAAGGACTAGCGGGAGGACCACCGGGGAGCTGTTTTTT. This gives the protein CASSLRTSGRTTGELFF.

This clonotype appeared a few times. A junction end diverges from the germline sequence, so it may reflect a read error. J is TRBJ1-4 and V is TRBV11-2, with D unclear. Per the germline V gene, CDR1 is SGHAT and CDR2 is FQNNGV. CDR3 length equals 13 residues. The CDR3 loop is CASSFYLVEKLFF. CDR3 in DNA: TGCGCCAGCAGCTTCTATCTGGTCGAAAAACTGTTTTTT.

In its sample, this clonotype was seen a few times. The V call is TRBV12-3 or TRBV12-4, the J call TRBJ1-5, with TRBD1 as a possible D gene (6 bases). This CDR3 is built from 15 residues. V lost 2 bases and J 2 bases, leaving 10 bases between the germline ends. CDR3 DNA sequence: TGTGCCAGCAGTTTATCCAGGGGAGGCAATCAGCCCCAGCATTTT. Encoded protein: CASSLSRGGNQPQHF.

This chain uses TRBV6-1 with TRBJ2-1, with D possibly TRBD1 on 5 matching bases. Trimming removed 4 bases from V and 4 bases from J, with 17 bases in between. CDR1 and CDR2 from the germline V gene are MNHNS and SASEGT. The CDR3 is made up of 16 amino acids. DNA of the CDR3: TGTGCCAGCAGTGCGCGAGTAGGGGCTTCATACAATGAGCAGTTCTTC. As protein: CASSARVGASYNEQFF.

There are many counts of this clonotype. CDR3: CASSLERGTVEQFF. In nucleotides, the CDR3 is TGTGCCAGCAGCTTAGAGCGGGGGACGGTTGAGCAGTTCTTC. The V gene is TRBV7-2, the J gene TRBJ2-1; the match to TRBD2 covers 8 bases. The CDR3 covers 14 residues. Germline values: CDR1 SGHTA, CDR2 FQGNSA. V lost 1 base and J lost 9; bases outside the gene matches: 5.

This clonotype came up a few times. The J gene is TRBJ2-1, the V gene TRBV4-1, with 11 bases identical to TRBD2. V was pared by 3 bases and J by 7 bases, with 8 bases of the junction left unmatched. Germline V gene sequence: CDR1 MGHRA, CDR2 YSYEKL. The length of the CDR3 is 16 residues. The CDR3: CASSQPTSGKGNEQFF. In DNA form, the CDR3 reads TGCGCCAGCAGCCAGCCGACTAGCGGGAAGGGAAATGAGCAGTTCTTC.

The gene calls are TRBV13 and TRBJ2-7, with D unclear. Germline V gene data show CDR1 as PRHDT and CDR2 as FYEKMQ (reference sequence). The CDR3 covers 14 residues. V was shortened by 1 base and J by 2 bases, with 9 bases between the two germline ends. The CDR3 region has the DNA TGTGCCAGCAGCTTAGCCAACGGAGCCTACGAGCAGTACTTC. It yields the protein CASSLANGAYEQYF.

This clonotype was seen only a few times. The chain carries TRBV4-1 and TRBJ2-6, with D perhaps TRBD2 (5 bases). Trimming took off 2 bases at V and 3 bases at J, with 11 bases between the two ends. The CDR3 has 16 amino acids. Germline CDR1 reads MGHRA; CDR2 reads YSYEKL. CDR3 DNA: TGCGCCAGCAGCCAACCTCCGGGGTATGGGGCCAACGTCCTGACTTTC. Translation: CASSQPPGYGANVLTF.

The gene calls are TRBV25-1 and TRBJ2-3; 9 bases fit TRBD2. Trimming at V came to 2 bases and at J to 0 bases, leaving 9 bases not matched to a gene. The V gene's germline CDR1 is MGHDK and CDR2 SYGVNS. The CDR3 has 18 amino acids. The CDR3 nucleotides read TGTGCCAGCAGTGAAACCCGGACTAGCGCCTCGAGCACAGATACGCAGTATTTT. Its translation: CASSETRTSASSTDTQYF.

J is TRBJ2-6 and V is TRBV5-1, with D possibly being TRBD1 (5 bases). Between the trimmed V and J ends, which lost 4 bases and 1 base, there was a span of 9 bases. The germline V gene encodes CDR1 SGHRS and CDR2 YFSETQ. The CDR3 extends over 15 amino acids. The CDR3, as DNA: TGCGCCAGCAGCCCAGGGAATTCTGGGGCCAACGTCCTGACTTTC. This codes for CASSPGNSGANVLTF.

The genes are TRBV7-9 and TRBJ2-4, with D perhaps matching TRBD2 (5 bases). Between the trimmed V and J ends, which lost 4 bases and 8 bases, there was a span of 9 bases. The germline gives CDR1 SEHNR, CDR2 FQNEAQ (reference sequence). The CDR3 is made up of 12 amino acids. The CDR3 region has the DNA TGTGCCAGCAGCTACTCGAGGGACATTCAGTACTTC. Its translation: CASSYSRDIQYF.

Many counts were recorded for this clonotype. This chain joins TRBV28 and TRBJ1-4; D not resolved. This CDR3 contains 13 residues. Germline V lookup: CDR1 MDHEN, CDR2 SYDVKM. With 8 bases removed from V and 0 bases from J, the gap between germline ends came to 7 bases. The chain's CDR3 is CASSSATNEKLFF. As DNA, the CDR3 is TGTGCCAGCTCGTCAGCAACTAATGAAAAACTGTTTTTT.

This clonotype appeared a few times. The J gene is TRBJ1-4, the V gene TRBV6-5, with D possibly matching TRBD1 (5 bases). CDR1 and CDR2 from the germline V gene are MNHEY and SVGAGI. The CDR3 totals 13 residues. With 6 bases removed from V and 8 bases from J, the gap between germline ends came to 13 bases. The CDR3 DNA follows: TGTGCCAGCAGGGGGGGATTCGAAGAAAAACTGTTTTTT. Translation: CASRGGFEEKLFF.

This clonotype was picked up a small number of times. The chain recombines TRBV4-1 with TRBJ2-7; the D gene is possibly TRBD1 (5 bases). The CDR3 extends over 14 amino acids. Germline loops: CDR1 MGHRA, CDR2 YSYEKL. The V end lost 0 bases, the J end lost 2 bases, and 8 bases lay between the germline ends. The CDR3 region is CASSQDHRTYEQYF. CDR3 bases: TGCGCCAGCAGCCAAGACCACAGGACCTACGAGCAGTACTTC.

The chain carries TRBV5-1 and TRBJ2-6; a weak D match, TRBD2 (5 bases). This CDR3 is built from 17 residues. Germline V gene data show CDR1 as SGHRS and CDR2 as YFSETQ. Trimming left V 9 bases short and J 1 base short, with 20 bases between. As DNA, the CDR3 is TGCGCCACCGCGAAGGAGGAGTTTCGGTCTGGGGCCAACGTCCTGACTTTC. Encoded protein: CATAKEEFRSGANVLTF.

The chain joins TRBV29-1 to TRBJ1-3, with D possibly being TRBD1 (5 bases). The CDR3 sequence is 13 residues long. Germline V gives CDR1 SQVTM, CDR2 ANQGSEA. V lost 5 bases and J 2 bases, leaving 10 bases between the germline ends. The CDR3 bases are TGCAGCGTTAAAGGGACGGCTGGAAACACCATATATTTT. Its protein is CSVKGTAGNTIYF.

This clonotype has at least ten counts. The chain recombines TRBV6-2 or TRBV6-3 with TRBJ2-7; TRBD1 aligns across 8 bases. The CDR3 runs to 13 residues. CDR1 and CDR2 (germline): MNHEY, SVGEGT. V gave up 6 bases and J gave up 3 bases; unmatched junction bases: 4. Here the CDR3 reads CASRPTGGYEQYF. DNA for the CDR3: TGTGCCAGCAGGCCCACAGGGGGCTACGAGCAGTACTTC.

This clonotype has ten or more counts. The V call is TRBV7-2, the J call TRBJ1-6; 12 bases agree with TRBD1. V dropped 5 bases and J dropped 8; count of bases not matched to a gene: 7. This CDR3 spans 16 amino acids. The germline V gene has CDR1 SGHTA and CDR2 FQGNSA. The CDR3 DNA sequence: TGTGCCAGCAGCGAACGGGACAGGGGGCGAGATTCACCCCTCCACTTT. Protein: CASSERDRGRDSPLHF.

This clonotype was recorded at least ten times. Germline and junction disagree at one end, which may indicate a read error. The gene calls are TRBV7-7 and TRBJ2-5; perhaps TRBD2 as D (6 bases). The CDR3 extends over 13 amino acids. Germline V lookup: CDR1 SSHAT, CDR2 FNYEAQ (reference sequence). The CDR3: CASSLGLKETQYF. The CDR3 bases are TGTGCTAGCAGCTTAGGACTAAAAGAGACCCAGTACTTC.

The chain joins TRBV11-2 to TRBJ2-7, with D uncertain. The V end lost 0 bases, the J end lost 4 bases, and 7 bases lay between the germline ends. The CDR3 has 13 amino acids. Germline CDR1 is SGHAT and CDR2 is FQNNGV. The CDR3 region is CASSLDDWYEQYF. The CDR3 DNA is TGTGCCAGCAGCTTAGACGATTGGTACGAGCAGTACTTC. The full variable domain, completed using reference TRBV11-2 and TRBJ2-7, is EAGVAQSPRYKIIEKRQSVAFWCNPISGHATLYWYQQILGQGPKLLIQFQNNGVVDDSQLPKDRFSAERLKGVDSTLKIQPAKLEDSAVYLCASSLDDWYEQYFGPGTRLTVT.

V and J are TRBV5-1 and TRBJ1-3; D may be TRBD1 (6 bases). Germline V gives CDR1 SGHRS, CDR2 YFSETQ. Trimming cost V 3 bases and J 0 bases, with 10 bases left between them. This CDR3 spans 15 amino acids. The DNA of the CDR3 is TGCGCCAGCAGCTCGGACAGTAACTCTGGAAACACCATATATTTT. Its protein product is CASSSDSNSGNTIYF.

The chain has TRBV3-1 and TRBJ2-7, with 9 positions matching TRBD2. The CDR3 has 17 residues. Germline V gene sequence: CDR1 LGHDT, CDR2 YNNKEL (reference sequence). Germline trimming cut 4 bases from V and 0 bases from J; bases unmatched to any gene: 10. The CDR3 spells CASSLHSGSLLSYEQYF. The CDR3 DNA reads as TGTGCCAGCAGCCTCCATAGCGGGAGCCTCCTCTCCTACGAGCAGTACTTC.

CDR3 in amino acids: CASSPDRDRVYGYTF. The CDR3 DNA follows: TGTGCCAGCAGCCCGGACCGGGACAGGGTCTATGGCTACACCTTC. V is TRBV7-2 and J is TRBJ1-2; TRBD1 agrees at 9 bases. This CDR3 has 15 residues. Germline trimming cut 5 bases from V and 4 bases from J; bases unmatched to any gene: 8. Germline-derived CDR1 and CDR2 are SGHTA and FQGNSA.

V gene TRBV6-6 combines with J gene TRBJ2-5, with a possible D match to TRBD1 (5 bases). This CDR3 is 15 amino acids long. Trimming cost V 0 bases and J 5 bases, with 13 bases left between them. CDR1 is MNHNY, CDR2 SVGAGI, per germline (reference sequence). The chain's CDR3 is CASSYSSLPGETQYF. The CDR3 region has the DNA TGTGCCAGCAGTTACTCGTCCCTACCAGGGGAGACCCAGTACTTC.

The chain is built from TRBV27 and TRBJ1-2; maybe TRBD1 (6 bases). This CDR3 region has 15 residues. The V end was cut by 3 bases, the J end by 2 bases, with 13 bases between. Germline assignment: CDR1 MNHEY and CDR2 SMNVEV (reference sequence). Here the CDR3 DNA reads TGTGCCAGCAGTTTCGGCAGGGGCCAGAACTATGGCTACACCTTC. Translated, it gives CASSFGRGQNYGYTF.